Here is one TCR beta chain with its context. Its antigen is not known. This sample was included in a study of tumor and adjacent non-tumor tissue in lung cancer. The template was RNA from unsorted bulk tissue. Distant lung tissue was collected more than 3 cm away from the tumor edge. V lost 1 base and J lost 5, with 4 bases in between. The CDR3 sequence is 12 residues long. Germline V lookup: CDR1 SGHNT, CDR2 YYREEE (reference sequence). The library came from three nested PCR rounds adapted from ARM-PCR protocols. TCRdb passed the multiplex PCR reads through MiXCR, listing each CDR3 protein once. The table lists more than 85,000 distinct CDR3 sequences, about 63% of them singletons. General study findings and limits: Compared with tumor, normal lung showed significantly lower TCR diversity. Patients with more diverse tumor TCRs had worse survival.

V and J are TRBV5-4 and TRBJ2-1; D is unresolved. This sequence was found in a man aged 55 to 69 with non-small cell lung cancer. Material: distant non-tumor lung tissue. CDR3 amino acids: CASSLYDNEQFF. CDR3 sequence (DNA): TGTGCCAGCAGCTTGTATGACAATGAGCAGTTCTTC.